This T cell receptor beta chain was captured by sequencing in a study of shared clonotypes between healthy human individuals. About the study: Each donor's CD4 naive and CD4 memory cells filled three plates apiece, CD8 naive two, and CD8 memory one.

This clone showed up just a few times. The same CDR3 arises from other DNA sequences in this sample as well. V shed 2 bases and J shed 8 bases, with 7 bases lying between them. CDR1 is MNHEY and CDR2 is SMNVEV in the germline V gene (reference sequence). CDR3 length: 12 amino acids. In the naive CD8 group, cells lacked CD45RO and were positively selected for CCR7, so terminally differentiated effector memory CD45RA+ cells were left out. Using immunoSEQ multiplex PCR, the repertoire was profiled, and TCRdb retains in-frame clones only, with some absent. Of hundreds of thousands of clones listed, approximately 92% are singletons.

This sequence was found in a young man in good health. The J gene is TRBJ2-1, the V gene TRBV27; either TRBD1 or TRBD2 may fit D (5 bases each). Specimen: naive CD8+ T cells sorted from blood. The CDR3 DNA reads TGTGCCAGCAGTTTAATGGGGGATGAGCAGTTCTTC. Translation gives CASSLMGDEQFF.